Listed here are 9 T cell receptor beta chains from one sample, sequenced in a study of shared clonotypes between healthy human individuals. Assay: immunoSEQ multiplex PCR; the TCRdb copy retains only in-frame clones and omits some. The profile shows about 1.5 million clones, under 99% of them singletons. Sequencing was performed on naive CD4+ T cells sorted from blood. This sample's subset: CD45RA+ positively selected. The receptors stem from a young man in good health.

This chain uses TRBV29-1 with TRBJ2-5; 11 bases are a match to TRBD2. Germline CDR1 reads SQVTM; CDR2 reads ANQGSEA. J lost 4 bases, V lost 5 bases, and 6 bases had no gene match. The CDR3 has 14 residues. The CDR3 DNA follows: TGCAGCGTTTTCACTAGCGGGAGTACAGAGACCCAGTACTTC. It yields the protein CSVFTSGSTETQYF.

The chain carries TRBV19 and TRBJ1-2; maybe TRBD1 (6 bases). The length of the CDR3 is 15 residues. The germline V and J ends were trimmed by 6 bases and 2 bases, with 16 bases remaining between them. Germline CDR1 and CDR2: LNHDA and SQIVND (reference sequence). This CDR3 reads CASRRSGDPNYGYTF. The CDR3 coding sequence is TGTGCCAGTAGGAGATCAGGGGACCCCAACTATGGCTACACCTTC. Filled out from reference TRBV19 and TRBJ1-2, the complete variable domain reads DGGITQSPKYLFRKEGQNVTLSCEQNLNHDAMYWYRQDPGQGLRLIYYSQIVNDFQKGDIAEGYSVSREKKESFPLTVTSAQKNPTAFYLCASRRSGDPNYGYTFGSGTRLTVV.

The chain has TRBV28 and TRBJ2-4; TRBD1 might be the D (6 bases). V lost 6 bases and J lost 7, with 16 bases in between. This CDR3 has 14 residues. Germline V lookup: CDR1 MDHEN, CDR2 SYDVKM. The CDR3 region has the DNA TGTGCCAGCAGCCAACAGGGTAATAGGAACATTCAGTACTTC. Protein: CASSQQGNRNIQYF.

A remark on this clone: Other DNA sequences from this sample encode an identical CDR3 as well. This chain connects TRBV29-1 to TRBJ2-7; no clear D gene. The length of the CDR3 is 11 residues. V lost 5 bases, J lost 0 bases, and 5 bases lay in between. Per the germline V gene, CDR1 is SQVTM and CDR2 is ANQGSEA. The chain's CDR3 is CSVLLSYEQYF. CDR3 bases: TGCAGCGTTCTACTCTCCTACGAGCAGTACTTC.

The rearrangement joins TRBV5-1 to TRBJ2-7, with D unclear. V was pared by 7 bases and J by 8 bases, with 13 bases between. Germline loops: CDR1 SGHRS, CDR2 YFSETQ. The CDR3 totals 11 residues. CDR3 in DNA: TGCGCCAGCCATGGAAATGAAAAGCAGTACTTC. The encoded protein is CASHGNEKQYF.

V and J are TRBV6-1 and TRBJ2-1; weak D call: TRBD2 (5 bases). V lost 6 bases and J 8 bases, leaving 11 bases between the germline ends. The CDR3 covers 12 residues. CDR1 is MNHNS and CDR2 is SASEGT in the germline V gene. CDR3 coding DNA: TGTGCCAGCAGCCGAACGGGGTATGAGCAGTTCTTC. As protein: CASSRTGYEQFF.

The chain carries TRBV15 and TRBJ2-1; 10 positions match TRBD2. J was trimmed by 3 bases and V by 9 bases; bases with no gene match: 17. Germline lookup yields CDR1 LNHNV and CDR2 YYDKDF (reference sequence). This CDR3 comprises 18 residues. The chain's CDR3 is CATSSDRELAGFYNEQFF. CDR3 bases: TGTGCCACGAGTTCGGACAGGGAACTAGCGGGGTTCTACAATGAGCAGTTCTTC.

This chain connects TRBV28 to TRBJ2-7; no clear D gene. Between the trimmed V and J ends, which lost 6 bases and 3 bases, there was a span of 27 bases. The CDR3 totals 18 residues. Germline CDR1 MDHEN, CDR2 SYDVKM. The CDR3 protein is CASSSGPLITPDSYEQYF. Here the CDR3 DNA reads TGTGCCAGCAGCTCCGGGCCTTTAATTACCCCAGATAGCTACGAGCAGTACTTC.

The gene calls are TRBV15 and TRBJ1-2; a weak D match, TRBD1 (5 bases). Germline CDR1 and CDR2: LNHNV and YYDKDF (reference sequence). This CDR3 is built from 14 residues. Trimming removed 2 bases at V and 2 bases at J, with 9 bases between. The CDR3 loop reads CATSRSRQNYGYTF. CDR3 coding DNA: TGTGCCACCAGCAGATCTCGACAGAACTATGGCTACACCTTC.